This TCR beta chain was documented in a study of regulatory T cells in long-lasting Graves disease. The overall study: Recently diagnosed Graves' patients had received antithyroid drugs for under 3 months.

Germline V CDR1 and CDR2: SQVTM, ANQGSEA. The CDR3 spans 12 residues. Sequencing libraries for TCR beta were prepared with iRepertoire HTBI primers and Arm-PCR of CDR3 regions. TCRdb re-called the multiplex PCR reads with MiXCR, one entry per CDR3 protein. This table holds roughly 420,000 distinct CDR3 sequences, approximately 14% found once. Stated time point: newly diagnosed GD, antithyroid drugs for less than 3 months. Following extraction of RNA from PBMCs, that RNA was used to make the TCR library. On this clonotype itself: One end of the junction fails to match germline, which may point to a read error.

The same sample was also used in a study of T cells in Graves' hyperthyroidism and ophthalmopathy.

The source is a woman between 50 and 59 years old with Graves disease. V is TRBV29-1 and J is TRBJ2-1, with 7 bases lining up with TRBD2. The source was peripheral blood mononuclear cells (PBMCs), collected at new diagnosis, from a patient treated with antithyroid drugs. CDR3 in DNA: TGCAGCGTTGTGGGGGGGAGGGGTGAGCAGCTCTTC. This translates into CSVVGGRGEQLF.